This TCR beta chain came from a study of T cell changes during pregnancy in multiple sclerosis. The CDR3 runs 15 residues. V dropped 0 bases and J dropped 1 base, with 6 bases sitting between them. Germline values: CDR1 MGHRA, CDR2 YSYEKL. The protocol was immunoSEQ multiplex PCR, while the TCRdb copy is restricted to in-frame clones and leaves out a portion. Here the sample spans some 21,000 clones, around 93% being singletons. The sequence came from a female donor with multiple sclerosis, enrolled in a pregnancy study. This chain connects TRBV4-1 to TRBJ1-4; D is possibly TRBD1 (6 bases). Here the sequenced sample was CD4+ T cells from peripheral blood mononuclear cells, taken in the third trimester of pregnancy. This chain's CDR3 is CASSQDRGTNEKLFF. The CDR3 DNA follows: TGCGCCAGCAGCCAAGACAGGGGAACTAATGAAAAACTGTTTTTT.